One and the same sample provided the 7 T cell receptor beta chains below, sequenced in a study of cytomegalovirus exposure and HLA in healthy donors (dated by TCRdb to about 2017). The method was the immunoSEQ multiplex PCR assay. The multiplex PCR relied on a mix of 60 forward primers for TCR Vbeta segments and 13 reverse primers for TCR Jbeta segments. This immuneACCESS table, as held by TCRdb, lists in-frame sequences with V and J called but not all clones. Of the missing ones, under half trace to an unresolved V gene in checked studies; the others have no known cause. The sample includes more than 85,000 clones, with roughly 84% observed a single time. Of the sample, about 1.2% is held by the ten largest clones. The sample was PBMCs. Source of these receptors: a woman between 18 and 30 years old in good health and CMV-seronegative.

As for this clone: The identical CDR3 is also encoded by other nucleotide sequences in the sample. J is TRBJ2-7 and V is TRBV9, with 8 nucleotides matching TRBD1. The V gene end was trimmed by 4 bases and the J gene end by 3 bases; junction bases not matched to a gene: 6. This CDR3 region has 14 residues. Germline CDR1 SGDLS, CDR2 YYNGEE. The CDR3 coding sequence is TGTGCCAGCAGCCCGGGACAGGAATACTACGAGCAGTACTTC. Its protein product is CASSPGQEYYEQYF. The full variable domain, in which reference TRBV9 and TRBJ2-7 provide the parts outside the CDR3, is DSGVTQTPKHLITATGQRVTLRCSPRSGDLSVYWYQQSLDQGLQFLIQYYNGEERAKGNILERFSAQQFPDLHSELNLSSLELGDSALYFCASSPGQEYYEQYFGPGTRLTVT.

This clone was found once. The genes are TRBV23-1 and TRBJ1-1, with D possibly TRBD1 on 5 matching bases. TRBV23-1 is sorted into the ORF group, with uncertain function. Trimming left V 0 bases short and J 1 base short, with 15 bases between. The CDR3 has 17 amino acids. CDR3 residues: CASSQSSGDRANTEAFF. CDR3 in DNA: TGCGCCAGCAGTCAATCATCGGGCGACAGAGCGAACACTGAAGCTTTCTTT.

This chain connects TRBV7-2 to TRBJ2-5; D is unclear. Trimming pared 2 bases from V and 3 bases from J, leaving 13 bases between. There are 15 residues in the CDR3. Germline loops: CDR1 SGHTA, CDR2 FQGNSA. CDR3 amino acids: CASSLTPLAEETQYF. CDR3 sequence (DNA): TGTGCCAGCAGCTTAACCCCATTAGCTGAAGAGACCCAGTACTTC. Using reference TRBV7-2 and TRBJ2-5 for the parts outside the CDR3, the full variable domain is GAGVSQSPSNKVTEKGKDVELRCDPISGHTALYWYRQSLGQGLEFLIYFQGNSAPDKSGLPSDRFSAERTGGSVSTLTIQRTQQEDSAVYLCASSLTPLAEETQYFGPGTRLLVL.

Here the CDR3 DNA reads TGTGCCTGGAGTGTACGGGACAGATATAATTCACCCCTCCACTTT. Its translation: CAWSVRDRYNSPLHF. The rearrangement links TRBV30 to TRBJ1-6, with 7 bases identical to TRBD1. The length of the CDR3 is 15 residues. With V trimmed by 0 bases and J by 4 bases, 3 bases remained unmatched. Germline CDR1 is GTSNPN and CDR2 is SVGIG (reference sequence). Full variable domain (missing parts from reference TRBV30 and TRBJ1-6): SQTIHQWPATLVQPVGSPLSLECTVEGTSNPNLYWYRQAAGRGLQLLFYSVGIGQISSEVPQNLSASRPQDRQFILSSKKLLLSDSGFYLCAWSVRDRYNSPLHFGNGTRLTVT.

In its sample, this clone was seen a few times. The chain links TRBV5-6 to TRBJ1-6; 8 bases are a match to TRBD1. The V segment lost 3 bases and the J segment 12 bases; nucleotides outside the gene matches: 2. Germline V lookup: CDR1 SGHDT, CDR2 YYEEEE. The CDR3 runs to 12 residues. CDR3: CASSSTGEPLHF. For the CDR3, the DNA is TGTGCCAGCAGCTCGACAGGGGAACCCCTCCACTTT.

The chain couples TRBV11-2 to TRBJ1-2, with D possibly TRBD1 on 5 matching bases. The CDR3 loop spans 15 amino acids. CDR1 is SGHAT, CDR2 FQNNGV, per germline. V was shortened by 5 bases and J by 0 bases, with 13 bases between the two germline ends. The CDR3 sequence is CASSPARGTNYGYTF. The CDR3 bases are TGTGCCAGCAGCCCCGCCCGGGGGACTAACTATGGCTACACCTTC.

V and J are TRBV5-4 and TRBJ1-6; 7 bases line up with TRBD1. V lost 2 bases and J lost 10; bases outside the gene matches: 9. The germline V gene encodes CDR1 SGHNT and CDR2 YYREEE (reference sequence). The CDR3 sequence is 15 residues long. This CDR3 reads CASSFSTGIISPLHF. In nucleotides, the CDR3 is TGTGCCAGCAGCTTTTCGACAGGGATTATATCACCCCTCCACTTT.